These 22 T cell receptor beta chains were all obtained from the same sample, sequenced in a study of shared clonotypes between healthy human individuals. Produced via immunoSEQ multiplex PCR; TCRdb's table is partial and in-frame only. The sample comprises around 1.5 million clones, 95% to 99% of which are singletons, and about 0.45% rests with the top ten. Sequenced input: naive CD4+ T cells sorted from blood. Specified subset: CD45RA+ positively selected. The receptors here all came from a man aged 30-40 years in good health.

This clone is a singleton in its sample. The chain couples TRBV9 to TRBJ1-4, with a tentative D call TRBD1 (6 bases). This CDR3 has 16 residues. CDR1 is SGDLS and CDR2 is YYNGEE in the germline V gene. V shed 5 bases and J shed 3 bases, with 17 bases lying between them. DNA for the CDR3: TGTGCCAGCAGTCGAAGTACAGGGACTGCTAATGAAAAACTGTTTTTT. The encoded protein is CASSRSTGTANEKLFF.

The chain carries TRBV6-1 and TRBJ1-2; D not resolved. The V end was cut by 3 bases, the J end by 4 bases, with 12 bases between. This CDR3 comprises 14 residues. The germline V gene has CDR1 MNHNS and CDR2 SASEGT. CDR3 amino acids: CASSERRGSYGYTF. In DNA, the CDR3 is TGTGCCAGCAGTGAGAGACGCGGTAGCTATGGCTACACCTTC.

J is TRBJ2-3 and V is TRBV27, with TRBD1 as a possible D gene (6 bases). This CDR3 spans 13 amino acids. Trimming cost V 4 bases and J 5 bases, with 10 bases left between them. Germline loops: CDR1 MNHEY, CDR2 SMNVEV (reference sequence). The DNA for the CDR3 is TGTGCCAGCAGTTACAGGGTGGGAGATACGCAGTATTTT. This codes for CASSYRVGDTQYF.

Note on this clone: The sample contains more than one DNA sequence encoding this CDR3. The CDR3 here is CASSSSSYNEQFF. As DNA, the CDR3 is TGTGCCAGCAGCTCTAGCTCCTACAATGAGCAGTTCTTC. The chain combines TRBV11-2 with TRBJ2-1; D remains ambiguous. Looked up from germline, CDR1 is SGHAT and CDR2 is FQNNGV. This CDR3 contains 13 residues. Trimming stripped 4 bases from V and 0 bases from J, with 4 bases between.

Here the CDR3 DNA reads TGTGCCAGCAGCTTAGCGGATTACACTGAAGCTTTCTTT. Protein product: CASSLADYTEAFF. This chain connects TRBV7-2 to TRBJ1-1; D gene ambiguous. This CDR3 contains 13 residues. Per the germline V gene, CDR1 is SGHTA and CDR2 is FQGNSA. V shed 0 bases and J shed 3 bases, with 5 bases lying between them.

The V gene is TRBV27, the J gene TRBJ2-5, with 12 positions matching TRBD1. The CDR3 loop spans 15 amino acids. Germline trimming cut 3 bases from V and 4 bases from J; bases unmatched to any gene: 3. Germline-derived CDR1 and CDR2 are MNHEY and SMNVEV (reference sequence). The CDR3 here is CASSFWDRGRETQYF. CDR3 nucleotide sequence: TGTGCCAGCAGTTTTTGGGACAGGGGGCGAGAGACCCAGTACTTC.

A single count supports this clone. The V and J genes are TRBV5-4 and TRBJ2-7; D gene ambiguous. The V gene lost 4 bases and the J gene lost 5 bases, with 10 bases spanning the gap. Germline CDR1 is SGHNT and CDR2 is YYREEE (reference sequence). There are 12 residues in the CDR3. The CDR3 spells CASSPDNHEQYF. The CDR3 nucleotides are TGTGCCAGCAGCCCTGACAACCACGAGCAGTACTTC.

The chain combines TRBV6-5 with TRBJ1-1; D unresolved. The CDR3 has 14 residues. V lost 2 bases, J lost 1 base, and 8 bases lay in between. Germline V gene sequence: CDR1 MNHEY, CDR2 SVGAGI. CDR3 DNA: TGTGCCAGCAGTTACCGACGGGAGAACACTGAAGCTTTCTTT. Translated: CASSYRRENTEAFF.

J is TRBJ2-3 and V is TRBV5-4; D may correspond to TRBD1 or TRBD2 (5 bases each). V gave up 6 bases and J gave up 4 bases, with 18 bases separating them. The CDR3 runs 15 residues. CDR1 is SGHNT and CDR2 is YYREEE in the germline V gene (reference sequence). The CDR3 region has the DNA TGTGCCAGCATCCCCCGTCAGGGAGAGTCAGATACGCAGTATTTT. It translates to CASIPRQGESDTQYF.

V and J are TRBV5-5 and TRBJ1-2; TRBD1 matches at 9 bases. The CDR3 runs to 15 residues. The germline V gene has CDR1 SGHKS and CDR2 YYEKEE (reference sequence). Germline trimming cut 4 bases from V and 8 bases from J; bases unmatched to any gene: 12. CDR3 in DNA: TGTGCCAGCAGCGCGTGGACAGGGGAGTTCAGGGGCTACACCTTC. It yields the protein CASSAWTGEFRGYTF.

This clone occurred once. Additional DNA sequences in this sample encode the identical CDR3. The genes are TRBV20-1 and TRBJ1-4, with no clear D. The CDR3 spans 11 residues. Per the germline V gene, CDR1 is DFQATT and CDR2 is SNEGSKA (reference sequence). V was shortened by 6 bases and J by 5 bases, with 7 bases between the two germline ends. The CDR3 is CSASTNEKLFF. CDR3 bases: TGCAGTGCCTCGACAAATGAAAAACTGTTTTTT.

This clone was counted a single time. The CDR3 DNA sequence: TGTGCCAGCAGTGACTCAAGGGGCGCCAATCAGCCCCAGCATTTT. Translation gives CASSDSRGANQPQHF. The V call is TRBV6-4, the J call TRBJ1-5; perhaps TRBD1 as D (5 bases). This CDR3 has 15 amino acids. Germline-derived CDR1 and CDR2 are MRHNA and SNTAGT. Trimming stripped 0 bases from V and 3 bases from J, with 9 bases between.

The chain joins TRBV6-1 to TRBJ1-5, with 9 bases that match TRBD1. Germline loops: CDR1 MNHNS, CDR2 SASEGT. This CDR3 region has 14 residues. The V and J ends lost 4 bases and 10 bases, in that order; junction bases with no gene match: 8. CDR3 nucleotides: TGTGCCAGCAGTGGGGACAGGGTCTATGGACCCCAGCATTTT. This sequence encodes CASSGDRVYGPQHF.

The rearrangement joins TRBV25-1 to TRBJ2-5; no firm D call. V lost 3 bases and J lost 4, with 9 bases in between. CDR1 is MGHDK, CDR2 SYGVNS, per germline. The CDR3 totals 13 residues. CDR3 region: CASSEAGRETQYF. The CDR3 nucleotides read TGTGCCAGCAGTGAGGCAGGTCGAGAGACCCAGTACTTC.

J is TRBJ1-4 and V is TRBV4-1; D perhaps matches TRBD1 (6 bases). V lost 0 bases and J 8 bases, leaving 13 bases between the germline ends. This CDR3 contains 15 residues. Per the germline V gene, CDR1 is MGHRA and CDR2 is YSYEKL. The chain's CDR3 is CASSQEISRGEKLFF. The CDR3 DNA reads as TGCGCCAGCAGCCAAGAAATATCAAGGGGGGAAAAACTGTTTTTT.

The CDR3 DNA reads TGTGCCAGCATTACAGGACTAGCGGGAGGGATCGATACGCAGTATTTT. It specifies CASITGLAGGIDTQYF. The V gene is TRBV2, the J gene TRBJ2-3; TRBD2 agrees at 15 bases. From germline, CDR1 is SNHLY and CDR2 FYNNEI. The V gene end was trimmed by 7 bases and the J gene end by 6 bases; junction bases not matched to a gene: 8. The CDR3 is 16 residues long.

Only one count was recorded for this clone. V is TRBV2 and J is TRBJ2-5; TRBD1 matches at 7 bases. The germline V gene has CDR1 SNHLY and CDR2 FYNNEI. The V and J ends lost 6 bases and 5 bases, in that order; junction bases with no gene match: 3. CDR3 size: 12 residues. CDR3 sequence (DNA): TGTGCCAGCAGCCTGACAGGGGAGACCCAGTACTTC. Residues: CASSLTGETQYF.

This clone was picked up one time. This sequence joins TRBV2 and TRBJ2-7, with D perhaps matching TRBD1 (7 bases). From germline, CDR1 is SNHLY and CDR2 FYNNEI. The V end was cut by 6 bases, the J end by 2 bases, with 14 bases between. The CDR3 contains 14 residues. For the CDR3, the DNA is TGTGCCAGCAGGGACGCGGGACAGACCTACGAGCAGTACTTC. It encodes CASRDAGQTYEQYF.

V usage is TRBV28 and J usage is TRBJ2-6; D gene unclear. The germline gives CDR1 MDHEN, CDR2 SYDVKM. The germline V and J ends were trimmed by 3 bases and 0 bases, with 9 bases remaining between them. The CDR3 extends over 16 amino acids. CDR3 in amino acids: CASSLPPGSGANVLTF. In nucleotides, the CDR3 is TGTGCCAGCAGTTTGCCTCCCGGCTCTGGGGCCAACGTCCTGACTTTC. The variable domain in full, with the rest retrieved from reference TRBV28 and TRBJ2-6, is DVKVTQSSRYLVKRTGEKVFLECVQDMDHENMFWYRQDPGLGLRLIYFSYDVKMKEKGDIPEGYSVSREKKERFSLILESASTNQTSMYLCASSLPPGSGANVLTFGAGSRLTVL.

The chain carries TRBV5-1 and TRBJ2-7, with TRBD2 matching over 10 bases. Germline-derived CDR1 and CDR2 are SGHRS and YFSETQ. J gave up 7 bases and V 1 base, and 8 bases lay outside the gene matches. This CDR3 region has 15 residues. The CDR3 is CASSLKREGILEQYF. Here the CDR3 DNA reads TGCGCCAGCAGCTTGAAGCGGGAGGGCATATTGGAGCAGTACTTC.

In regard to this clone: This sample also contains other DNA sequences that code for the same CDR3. DNA for the CDR3: TGTGCCAGCTCACCTCGGGACTTTTCCTACGAGCAGTACTTC. This gives the protein CASSPRDFSYEQYF. V is TRBV18 and J is TRBJ2-7; possible D gene TRBD2, 6 bases. From germline, CDR1 is KGHSH and CDR2 LQKENI. The CDR3 is made up of 14 amino acids. V gave up 3 bases and J gave up 1 base, with 10 bases separating them.

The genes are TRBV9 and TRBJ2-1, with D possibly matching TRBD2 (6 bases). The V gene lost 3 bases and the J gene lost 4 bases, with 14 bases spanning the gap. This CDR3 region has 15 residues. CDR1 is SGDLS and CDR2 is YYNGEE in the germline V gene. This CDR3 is CASSADRREYNEQFF. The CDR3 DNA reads TGTGCCAGCAGCGCTGACCGGAGGGAATACAATGAGCAGTTCTTC.